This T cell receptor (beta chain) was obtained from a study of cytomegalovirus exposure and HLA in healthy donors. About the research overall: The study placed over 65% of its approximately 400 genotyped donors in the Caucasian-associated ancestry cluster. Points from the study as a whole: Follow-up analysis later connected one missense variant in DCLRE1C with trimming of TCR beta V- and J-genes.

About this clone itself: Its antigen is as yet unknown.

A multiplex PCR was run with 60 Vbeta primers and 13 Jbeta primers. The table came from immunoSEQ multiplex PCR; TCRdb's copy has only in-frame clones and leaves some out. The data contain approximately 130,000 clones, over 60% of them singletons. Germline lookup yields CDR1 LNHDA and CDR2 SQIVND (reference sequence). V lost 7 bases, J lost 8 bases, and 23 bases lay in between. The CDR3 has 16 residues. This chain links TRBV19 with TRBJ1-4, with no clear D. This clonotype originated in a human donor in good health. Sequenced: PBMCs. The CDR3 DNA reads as TGTGCCAGTACTTTTTCTGCGGGATTTGGGGTGGAAAAACTGTTTTTT. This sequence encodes CASTFSAGFGVEKLFF.